This T cell receptor (beta chain) was retrieved from a study of identical twins. Study results and limitations: Cross-sectional statistical analysis was relied on for the conclusions, without the same donors being followed. For monozygotic twins, models underestimated out-of-frame TCR alpha sharing.

Each donor was a healthy Caucasian. Notes on this clonotype: Its specificity is unknown.

Unique molecular identifiers were in the cDNA, with template-switch universal primer binding. TCRdb called the 5' RACE reads again in MiXCR, with one record for every CDR3 protein. Altogether about 530,000 distinct CDR3 sequences are present, about 20% being singletons, with the ten largest covering approximately 0.48%. Trimming left V 0 bases short and J 3 bases short, with 11 bases between. This CDR3 region has 15 residues. CDR1 and CDR2 from the germline V gene are MGHRA and YSYEKL. The same specimen was also included in a second study, on yellow fever vaccine responses in identical twins.

The V call is TRBV4-1, the J call TRBJ1-2; no clear D gene. The sample was CD4+ T cells sorted from blood. The sequence came from a woman under 30 in good health. In nucleotides, the CDR3 is TGCGCCAGCAGCCAAGATCCGCGGACGGACTATGGCTACACCTTC. It codes for CASSQDPRTDYGYTF.